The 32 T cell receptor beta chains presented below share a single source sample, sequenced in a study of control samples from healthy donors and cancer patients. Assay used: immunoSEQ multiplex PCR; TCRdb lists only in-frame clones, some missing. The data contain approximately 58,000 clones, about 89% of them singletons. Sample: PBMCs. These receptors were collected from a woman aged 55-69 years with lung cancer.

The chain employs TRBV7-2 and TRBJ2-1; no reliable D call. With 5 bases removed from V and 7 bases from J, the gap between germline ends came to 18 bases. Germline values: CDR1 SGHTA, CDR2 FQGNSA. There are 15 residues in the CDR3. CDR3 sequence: CASSAQVMAKNEQFF. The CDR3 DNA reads TGTGCCAGCAGCGCGCAGGTAATGGCGAAGAATGAGCAGTTCTTC. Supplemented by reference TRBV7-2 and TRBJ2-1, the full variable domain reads GAGVSQSPSNKVTEKGKDVELRCDPISGHTALYWYRQSLGQGLEFLIYFQGNSAPDKSGLPSDRFSAERTGGSVSTLTIQRTQQEDSAVYLCASSAQVMAKNEQFFGPGTRLTVL.

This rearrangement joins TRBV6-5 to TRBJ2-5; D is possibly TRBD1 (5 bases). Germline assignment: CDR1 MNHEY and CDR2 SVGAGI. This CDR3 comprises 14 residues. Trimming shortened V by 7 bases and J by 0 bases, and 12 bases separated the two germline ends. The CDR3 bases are TGTGCCAGCACCGAAGGGGCTTACCAAGAGACCCAGTACTTC. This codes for CASTEGAYQETQYF.

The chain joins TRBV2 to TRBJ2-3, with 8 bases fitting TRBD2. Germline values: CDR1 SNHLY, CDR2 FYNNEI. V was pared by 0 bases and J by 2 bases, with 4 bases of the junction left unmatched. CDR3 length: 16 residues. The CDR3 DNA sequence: TGTGCCAGCAGTGAAGCTAGCGGGACTAACACAGATACGCAGTATTTT. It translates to CASSEASGTNTDTQYF.

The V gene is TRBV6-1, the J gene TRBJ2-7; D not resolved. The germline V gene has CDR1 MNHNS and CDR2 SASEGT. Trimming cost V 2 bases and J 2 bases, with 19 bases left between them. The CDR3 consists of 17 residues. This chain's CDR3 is CASSEYAVASRTYEQYF. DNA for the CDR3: TGTGCCAGCAGTGAATACGCCGTGGCCAGCCGTACCTACGAGCAGTACTTC.

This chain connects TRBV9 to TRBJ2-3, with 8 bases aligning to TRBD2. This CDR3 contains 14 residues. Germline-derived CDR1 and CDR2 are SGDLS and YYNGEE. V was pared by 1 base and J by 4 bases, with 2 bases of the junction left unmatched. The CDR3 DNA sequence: TGTGCCAGCAGCGTAAGCGGGAGTTCAGATACGCAGTATTTT. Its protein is CASSVSGSSDTQYF. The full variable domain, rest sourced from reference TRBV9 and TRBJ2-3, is DSGVTQTPKHLITATGQRVTLRCSPRSGDLSVYWYQQSLDQGLQFLIQYYNGEERAKGNILERFSAQQFPDLHSELNLSSLELGDSALYFCASSVSGSSDTQYFGPGTRLTVL.

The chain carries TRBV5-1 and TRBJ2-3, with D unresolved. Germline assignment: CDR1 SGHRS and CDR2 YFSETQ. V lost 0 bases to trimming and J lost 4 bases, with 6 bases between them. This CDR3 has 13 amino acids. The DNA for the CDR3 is TGCGCCAGCAGCTTGGGAGTCGCAGATACGCAGTATTTT. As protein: CASSLGVADTQYF.

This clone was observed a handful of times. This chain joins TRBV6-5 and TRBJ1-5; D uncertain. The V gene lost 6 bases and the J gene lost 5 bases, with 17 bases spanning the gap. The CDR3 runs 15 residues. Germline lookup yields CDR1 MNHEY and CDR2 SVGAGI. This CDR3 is CASRGLSGLDQPQHF. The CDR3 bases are TGTGCCAGCAGGGGCCTTTCTGGGTTAGATCAGCCCCAGCATTTT.

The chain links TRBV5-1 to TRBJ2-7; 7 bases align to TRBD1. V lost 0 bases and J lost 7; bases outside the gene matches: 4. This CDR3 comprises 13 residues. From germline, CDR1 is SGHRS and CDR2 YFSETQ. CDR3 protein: CASSLGQGREQYF. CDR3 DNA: TGCGCCAGCAGCTTGGGACAGGGAAGGGAGCAGTACTTC.

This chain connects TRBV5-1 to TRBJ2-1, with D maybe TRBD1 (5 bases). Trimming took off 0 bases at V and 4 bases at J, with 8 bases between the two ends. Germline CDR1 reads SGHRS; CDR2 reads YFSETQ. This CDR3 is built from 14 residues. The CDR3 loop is CASSLGQGYNEQFF. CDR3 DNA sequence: TGCGCCAGCAGCTTGGGGCAGGGATACAATGAGCAGTTCTTC. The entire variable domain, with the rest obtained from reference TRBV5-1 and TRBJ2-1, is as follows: KAGVTQTPRYLIKTRGQQVTLSCSPISGHRSVSWYQQTPGQGLQFLFEYFSETQRNKGNFPGRFSGRQFSNSRSEMNVSTLELGDSALYLCASSLGQGYNEQFFGPGTRLTVL.

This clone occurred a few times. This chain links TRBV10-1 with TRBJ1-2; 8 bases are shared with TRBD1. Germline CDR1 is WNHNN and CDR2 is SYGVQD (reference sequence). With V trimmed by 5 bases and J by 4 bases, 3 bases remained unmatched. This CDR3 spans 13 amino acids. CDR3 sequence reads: CASSPQGAYGYTF. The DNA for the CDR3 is TGCGCCAGCAGTCCCCAGGGGGCCTATGGCTACACCTTC.

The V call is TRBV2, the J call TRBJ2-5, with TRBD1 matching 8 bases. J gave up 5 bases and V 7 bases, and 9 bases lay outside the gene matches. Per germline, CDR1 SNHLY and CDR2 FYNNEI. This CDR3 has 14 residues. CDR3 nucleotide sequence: TGTGCCAGCACTGCAGGGGGCGCGACCGAGACCCAGTACTTC. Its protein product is CASTAGGATETQYF.

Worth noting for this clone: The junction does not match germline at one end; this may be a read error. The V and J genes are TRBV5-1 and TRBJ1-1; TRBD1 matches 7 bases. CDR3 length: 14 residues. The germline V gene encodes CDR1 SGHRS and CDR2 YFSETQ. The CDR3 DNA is TGCGCCAGCAGCTTGGAGGGGGCGAACTCTGAAGCTTTCTTT. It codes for CASSLEGANSEAFF.

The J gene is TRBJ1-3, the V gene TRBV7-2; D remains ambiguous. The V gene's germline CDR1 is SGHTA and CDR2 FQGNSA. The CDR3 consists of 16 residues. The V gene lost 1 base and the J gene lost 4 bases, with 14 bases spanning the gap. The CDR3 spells CASSLGLPRGGNTIYF. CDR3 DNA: TGTGCCAGCAGCTTAGGCCTTCCCCGAGGAGGAAACACCATATATTTT. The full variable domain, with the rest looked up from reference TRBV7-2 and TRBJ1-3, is GAGVSQSPSNKVTEKGKDVELRCDPISGHTALYWYRQSLGQGLEFLIYFQGNSAPDKSGLPSDRFSAERTGGSVSTLTIQRTQQEDSAVYLCASSLGLPRGGNTIYFGEGSWLTVV.

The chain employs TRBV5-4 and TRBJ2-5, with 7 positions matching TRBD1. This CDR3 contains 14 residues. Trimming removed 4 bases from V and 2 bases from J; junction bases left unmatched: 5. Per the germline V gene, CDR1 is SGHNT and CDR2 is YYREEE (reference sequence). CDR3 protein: CASSPSGQQETQYF. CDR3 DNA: TGTGCCAGCAGCCCATCGGGACAGCAAGAGACCCAGTACTTC.

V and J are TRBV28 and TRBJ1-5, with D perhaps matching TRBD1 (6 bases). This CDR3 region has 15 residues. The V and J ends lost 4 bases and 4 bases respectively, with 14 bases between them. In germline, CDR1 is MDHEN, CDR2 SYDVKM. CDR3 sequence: CASSSPGARNQPQHF. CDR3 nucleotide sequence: TGTGCCAGCAGTTCCCCAGGGGCCCGAAATCAGCCCCAGCATTTT.

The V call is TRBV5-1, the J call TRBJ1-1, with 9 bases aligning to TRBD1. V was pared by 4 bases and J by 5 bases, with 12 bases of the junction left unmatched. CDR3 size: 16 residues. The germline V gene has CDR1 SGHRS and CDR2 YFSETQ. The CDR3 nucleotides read TGCGCCAGCAGCCAGACGTGGACAGGGGTAGAGACTGAAGCTTTCTTT. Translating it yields CASSQTWTGVETEAFF.

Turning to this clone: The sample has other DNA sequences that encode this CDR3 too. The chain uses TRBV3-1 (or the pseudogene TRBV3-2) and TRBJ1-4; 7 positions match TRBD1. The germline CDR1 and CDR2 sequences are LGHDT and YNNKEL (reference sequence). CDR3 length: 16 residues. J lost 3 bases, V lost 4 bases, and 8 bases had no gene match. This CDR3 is CASSPFRTGSNEKLFF. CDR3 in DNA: TGTGCCAGCAGCCCCTTTCGGACAGGTTCTAATGAAAAACTGTTTTTT.

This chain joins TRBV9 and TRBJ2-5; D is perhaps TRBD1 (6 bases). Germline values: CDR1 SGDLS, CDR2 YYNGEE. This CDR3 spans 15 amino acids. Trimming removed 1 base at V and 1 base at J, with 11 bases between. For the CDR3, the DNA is TGTGCCAGCAGCGTAAGGGGGATACCCCAAGAGACCCAGTACTTC. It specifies CASSVRGIPQETQYF.

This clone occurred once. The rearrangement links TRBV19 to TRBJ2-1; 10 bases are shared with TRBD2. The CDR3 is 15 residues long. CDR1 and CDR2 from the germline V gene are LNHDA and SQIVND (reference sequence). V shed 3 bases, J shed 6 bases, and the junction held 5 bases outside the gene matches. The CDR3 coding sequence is TGTGCCAGTAGTATTCAACTAGCGGGAATCAATGAGCAGTTCTTC. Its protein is CASSIQLAGINEQFF.

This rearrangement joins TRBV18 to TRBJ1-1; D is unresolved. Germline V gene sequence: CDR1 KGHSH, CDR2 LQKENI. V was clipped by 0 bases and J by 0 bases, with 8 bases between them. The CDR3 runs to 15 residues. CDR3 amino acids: CASSPPGKLNTEAFF. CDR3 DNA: TGTGCCAGCTCACCACCGGGAAAATTGAACACTGAAGCTTTCTTT. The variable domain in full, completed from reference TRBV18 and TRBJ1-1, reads NAGVMQNPRHLVRRRGQEARLRCSPMKGHSHVYWYRQLPEEGLKFMVYLQKENIIDESGMPKERFSAEFPKEGPSILRIQQVVRGDSAAYFCASSPPGKLNTEAFFGQGTRLTVV.

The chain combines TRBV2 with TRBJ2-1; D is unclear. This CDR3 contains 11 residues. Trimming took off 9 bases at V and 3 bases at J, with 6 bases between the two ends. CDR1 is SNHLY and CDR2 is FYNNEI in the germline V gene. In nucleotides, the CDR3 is TGTGCCAGTAAGATCTACAATGAGCAGTTCTTC. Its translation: CASKIYNEQFF. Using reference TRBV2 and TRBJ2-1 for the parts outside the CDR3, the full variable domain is EPEVTQTPSHQVTQMGQEVILRCVPISNHLYFYWYRQILGQKVEFLVSFYNNEISEKSEIFDDQFSVERPDGSNFTLKIRSTKLEDSAMYFCASKIYNEQFFGPGTRLTVL.

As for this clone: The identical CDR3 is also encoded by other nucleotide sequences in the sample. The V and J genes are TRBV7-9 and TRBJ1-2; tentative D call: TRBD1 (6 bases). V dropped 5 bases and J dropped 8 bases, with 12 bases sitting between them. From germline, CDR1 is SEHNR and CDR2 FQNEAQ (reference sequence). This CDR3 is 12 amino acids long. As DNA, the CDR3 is TGTGCCAGCAGCATTGAGGGGGGGGGCTACACCTTC. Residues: CASSIEGGGYTF.

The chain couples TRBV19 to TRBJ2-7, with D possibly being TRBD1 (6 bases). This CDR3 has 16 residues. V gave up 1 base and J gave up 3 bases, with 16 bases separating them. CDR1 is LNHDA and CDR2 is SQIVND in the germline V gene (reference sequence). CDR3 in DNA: TGTGCCAGTAGTATAGCCACAGGGAGTCTCCACTACGAGCAGTACTTC. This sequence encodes CASSIATGSLHYEQYF.

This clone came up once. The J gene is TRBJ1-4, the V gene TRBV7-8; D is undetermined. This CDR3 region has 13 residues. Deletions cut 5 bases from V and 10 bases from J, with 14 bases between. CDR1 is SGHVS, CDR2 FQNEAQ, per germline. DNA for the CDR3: TGTGCCAGCAGCCCCCGTGGTGGCGTAAAACTGTTTTTT. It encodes CASSPRGGVKLFF.

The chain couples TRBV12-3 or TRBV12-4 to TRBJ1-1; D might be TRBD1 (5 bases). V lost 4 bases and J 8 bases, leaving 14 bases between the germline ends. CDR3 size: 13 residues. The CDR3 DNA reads TGTGCCAGCAGTTCCCAACTGAGGACAGAAGCTTTCTTT. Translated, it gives CASSSQLRTEAFF.

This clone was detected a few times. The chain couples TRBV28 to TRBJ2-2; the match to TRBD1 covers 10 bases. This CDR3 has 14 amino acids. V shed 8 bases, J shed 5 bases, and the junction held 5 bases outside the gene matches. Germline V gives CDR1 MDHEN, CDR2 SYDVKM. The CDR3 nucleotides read TGTGCCAGCCACAGGGGACAGGGGACCGGGGAGCTGTTTTTT. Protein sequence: CASHRGQGTGELFF.

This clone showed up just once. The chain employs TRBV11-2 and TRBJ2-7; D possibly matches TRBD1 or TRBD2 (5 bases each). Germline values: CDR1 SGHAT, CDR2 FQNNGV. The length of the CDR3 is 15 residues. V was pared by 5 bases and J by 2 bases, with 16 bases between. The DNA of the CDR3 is TGTGCCAGCAGCGTCACCGGGACCGTGACCTACGAGCAGTACTTC. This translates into CASSVTGTVTYEQYF.

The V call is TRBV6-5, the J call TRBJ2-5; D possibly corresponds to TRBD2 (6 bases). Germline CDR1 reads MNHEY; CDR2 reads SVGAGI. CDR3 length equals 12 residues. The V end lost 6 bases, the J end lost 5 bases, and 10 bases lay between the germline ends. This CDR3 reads CASSPGRETQYF. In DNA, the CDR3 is TGTGCCAGCAGCCCGGGGAGGGAGACCCAGTACTTC.

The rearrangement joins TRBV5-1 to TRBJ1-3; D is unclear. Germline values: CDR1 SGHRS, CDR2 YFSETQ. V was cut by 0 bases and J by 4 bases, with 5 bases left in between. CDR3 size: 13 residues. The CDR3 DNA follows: TGCGCCAGCAGCTTGGACTCGGGAAACACCATATATTTT. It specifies CASSLDSGNTIYF.

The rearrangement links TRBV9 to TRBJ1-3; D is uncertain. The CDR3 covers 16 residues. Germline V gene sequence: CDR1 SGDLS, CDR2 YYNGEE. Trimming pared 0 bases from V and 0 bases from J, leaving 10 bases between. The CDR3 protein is CASSVASGFSGNTIYF. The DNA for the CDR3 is TGTGCCAGCAGCGTAGCTTCAGGATTCTCTGGAAACACCATATATTTT.

The CDR3 sequence is CASSLWNGKDQPQHF. The CDR3 nucleotides are TGTGCCAGCAGTTTATGGAACGGGAAGGATCAGCCCCAGCATTTT. The V call is TRBV28, the J call TRBJ1-5; D gene unclear. Germline V gives CDR1 MDHEN, CDR2 SYDVKM. The length of the CDR3 is 15 residues. Trimming shortened V by 0 bases and J by 5 bases, and 11 bases separated the two germline ends.

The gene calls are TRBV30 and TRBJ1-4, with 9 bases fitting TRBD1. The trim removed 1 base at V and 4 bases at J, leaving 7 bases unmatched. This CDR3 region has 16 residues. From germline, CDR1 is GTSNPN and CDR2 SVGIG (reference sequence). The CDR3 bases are TGTGCCTGGAGTGGGGGGACAGGGAGAATTAATGAAAAACTGTTTTTT. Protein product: CAWSGGTGRINEKLFF. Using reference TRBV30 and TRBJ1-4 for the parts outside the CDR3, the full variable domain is SQTIHQWPATLVQPVGSPLSLECTVEGTSNPNLYWYRQAAGRGLQLLFYSVGIGQISSEVPQNLSASRPQDRQFILSSKKLLLSDSGFYLCAWSGGTGRINEKLFFGSGTQLSVL.